Listed here are 14 T cell receptor beta chains from one sample, sequenced in a study of blood T cell repertoires in COVID-19. Profiling relied on immunoSEQ multiplex PCR, and the TCRdb table lists in-frame clones only, not all of them. The repertoire holds 330,000 or so clones, with more than 70% as singletons. Sequencing used PBMCs or T cells enriched from blood (not recorded which). These receptors were taken from a man aged 35 to 55 in a cohort exposed to, infected with or recovered from COVID-19 (not recorded which).

The J gene is TRBJ1-5, the V gene TRBV6-2 or TRBV6-3, with 7 bases aligning to TRBD1. Per the germline V gene, CDR1 is MNHEY and CDR2 is SVGEGT. The CDR3 length is 17 residues. The J segment lost 5 bases and the V segment lost 2 bases, leaving 12 bases of the junction unmatched. CDR3 nucleotides: TGTGCCAGCAGTTACGGAGGGGGCCGTATATCCTATCAGCCCCAGCATTTT. Its protein product is CASSYGGGRISYQPQHF.

The chain employs TRBV2 and TRBJ2-5; 9 nucleotides line up with TRBD2. CDR1 and CDR2 (germline): SNHLY, FYNNEI. Trimming cost V 6 bases and J 5 bases; bases outside gene matches: 7. This CDR3 spans 14 amino acids. CDR3 DNA sequence: TGTGCCAGCAGCCGACTAGCGGTTCGTGAGACCCAGTACTTC. Translation: CASSRLAVRETQYF.

The genes are TRBV9 and TRBJ2-1, with D perhaps TRBD2 (6 bases). Trimming removed 0 bases at V and 6 bases at J, with 13 bases between. Germline CDR1 and CDR2: SGDLS and YYNGEE. CDR3 length: 15 amino acids. CDR3 DNA: TGTGCCAGCAGCGTAGTTAGCGGTGAGTCCAATGAGCAGTTCTTC. It is translated as CASSVVSGESNEQFF.

The chain combines TRBV4-1 with TRBJ1-5; 8 bases fit TRBD1. The CDR3 is made up of 15 amino acids. Losses at the gene ends were 1 base for V and 4 bases for J; bases not matched to a gene: 3. Germline V gives CDR1 MGHRA, CDR2 YSYEKL. CDR3 protein: CASSQGQGLNQPQHF. CDR3 nucleotides: TGCGCCAGCAGCCAAGGACAGGGGCTAAATCAGCCCCAGCATTTT.

The gene calls are TRBV9 and TRBJ1-2, with TRBD1 matching over 7 bases. The germline gives CDR1 SGDLS, CDR2 YYNGEE. The CDR3 runs to 14 residues. Trimming at V came to 4 bases and at J to 3 bases, leaving 6 bases not matched to a gene. This CDR3 reads CASSPGQPDYGYTF. The CDR3 region has the DNA TGTGCCAGCAGCCCGGGACAGCCAGACTATGGCTACACCTTC.

This clone has just one count. V gene TRBV10-1 combines with J gene TRBJ1-2, with D uncertain. Trimming took 5 bases from V and 1 from J, leaving 11 bases between them. This CDR3 contains 14 residues. Per the germline V gene, CDR1 is WNHNN and CDR2 is SYGVQD (reference sequence). CDR3 sequence: CASSPGTINYGYTF. The CDR3 DNA reads as TGCGCCAGCAGTCCCGGCACTATTAACTATGGCTACACCTTC.

This clone was picked up a small number of times. CDR3 sequence (DNA): TGTGCCAGCAGCAAAGGTCACAGGGTAGCAGATACGCAGTATTTT. This encodes CASSKGHRVADTQYF. The chain links TRBV6-5 to TRBJ2-3; possibly TRBD1 for D (6 bases). The CDR3 is 15 amino acids. Germline V gives CDR1 MNHEY, CDR2 SVGAGI. Trimming left V 6 bases short and J 4 bases short, with 17 bases between.

This chain joins TRBV7-9 and TRBJ1-2; the D gene is possibly TRBD1 (5 bases). CDR1 is SEHNR, CDR2 FQNEAQ, per germline (reference sequence). V dropped 5 bases and J dropped 4 bases, with 11 bases sitting between them. The CDR3 runs to 13 residues. This chain's CDR3 is CASSLQGSYGYTF. CDR3 DNA sequence: TGTGCCAGCAGCCTCCAGGGCAGCTATGGCTACACCTTC.

V usage is TRBV7-3 and J usage is TRBJ2-2; the D gene is possibly TRBD1 (6 bases). CDR1 and CDR2 (germline): SGHTA, FQGTGA. Trimming left V 4 bases short and J 0 bases short, with 9 bases between. This CDR3 comprises 15 residues. The CDR3 DNA sequence: TGTGCCAGCAGCTCCCGGACAGCGAACACCGGGGAGCTGTTTTTT. Encoded protein: CASSSRTANTGELFF.

V and J are TRBV27 and TRBJ1-4; 7 bases align to TRBD1. Germline V CDR1 and CDR2: MNHEY, SMNVEV (reference sequence). The length of the CDR3 is 14 residues. V dropped 5 bases and J dropped 1; count of bases not matched to a gene: 1. As DNA, the CDR3 is TGTGCCAGCAGTAACAGGGGAACTAATGAAAAACTGTTTTTT. Translation: CASSNRGTNEKLFF.

The chain couples TRBV19 to TRBJ1-6; D call uncertain. Germline CDR1 reads LNHDA; CDR2 reads SQIVND (reference sequence). The CDR3 is 14 amino acids. The germline V and J ends were trimmed by 6 bases and 5 bases, with 11 bases remaining between them. The CDR3 region is CASRPTNNNSPLHF. The CDR3 nucleotides are TGTGCCAGTAGACCGACAAATAATAATTCACCCCTCCACTTT.

The chain has TRBV7-9 and TRBJ2-3; a weak D match, TRBD2 (5 bases). The CDR3 contains 14 residues. Germline-derived CDR1 and CDR2 are SEHNR and FQNEAQ (reference sequence). Trimming shortened V by 1 base and J by 6 bases, and 11 bases separated the two germline ends. The CDR3 region is CASSLVLAFDTQYF. The CDR3, as DNA: TGTGCCAGCAGCTTAGTCCTAGCCTTTGATACGCAGTATTTT.

The rearrangement joins TRBV27 to TRBJ1-2, with 12 bases lining up with TRBD1. The CDR3 covers 14 residues. J lost 7 bases, V lost 5 bases, and 5 bases had no gene match. Germline CDR1 MNHEY, CDR2 SMNVEV (reference sequence). CDR3 loop: CASSRGQGASGYTF. Here the CDR3 DNA reads TGTGCCAGCAGTAGGGGACAGGGGGCGTCTGGCTACACCTTC.

The chain couples TRBV5-1 to TRBJ1-1, with D unresolved. The V end lost 0 bases, the J end lost 2 bases, and 5 bases lay between the germline ends. The CDR3 length is 13 residues. CDR1 SGHRS and CDR2 YFSETQ come from the germline V gene. The CDR3 loop is CASSLATNTEAFF. The CDR3 DNA follows: TGCGCCAGCAGCTTGGCGACTAACACTGAAGCTTTCTTT.